A selection of T cell receptor beta chains follows, all from one sample in a study of identifying expanded T cells in peripheral blood. This table comes from immunoSEQ multiplex PCR, and its TCRdb copy is limited to in-frame clones, with some not included. Seen here are under 150,000 clones, about 88% observed once, and the top ten hold about 8%. The sample consisted of blood. These receptors came from a person between 18 and 75 years old in good health. Each CDR3 is given with its conserved first and last residue. The order of the fields is V gene, CDR3 protein.

>TRBV14
CASSKGLAGEFADTQYF
>TRBV7-9
CASSKEGDAGELFF
>TRBV7-8
CASSFLGSNQPQHF
>TRBV29-1
CSVVLLVNTEAFF
>TRBV6-1
CASEFRSNEKLFF
>TRBV19
CATFGGPSYEQYF
>TRBV6-1
CASRLAGGETQYF
>TRBV4-2
CASSQGAGGYNEQFF
>TRBV27
CASSLAGGRTDTQYF
>TRBV7-2
CASSFGWRSTYEQYF
>TRBV2
CASSEDRMNTEAFF
>TRBV9
CASSVDSRFDQPQHF
>TRBV7-2
CASSLAGGRGVETQYF
>TRBV2
CASQVQETQYF
>TRBV10-1
CASNKGSNEKLFF
>TRBV7-3
CASSFSGDTEAFF
>TRBV2
CASSGEVYEQYF
>TRBV5-4
CASSPGTGDYEQYF
>TRBV6-6
CASSYSSGTEETQYF
>TRBV5-6
CASSLGDRAITEAFF
>TRBV20-1
CSAPWTNEQFF
>TRBV7-2
CASSLFERSINTEAFF
>TRBV9
CASSPGNGDTQYF
>TRBV18
CASSPASGQNTEAFF
>TRBV11-1
CASSLTGATDTQYF
>TRBV2
CASSEGFGRDYEQYF
>TRBV6-4
CASSANRARGANEQFF
>TRBV4-2
CASSQVPANYGYTF
>TRBV5-5
CAPNETGAGYTF